This T cell receptor beta chain is drawn from a study of human CD8 memory T cell subsets. This clonotype is deemed medium-sized by its frequency. The authors made TCR beta libraries using UMI-labeled 5' RACE. Reprocessing the 5' RACE reads, TCRdb reports a single entry for every CDR3 protein and omits DNA. This sample contains about 5,600 distinct CDR3 sequences. Germline CDR1 MNHEY, CDR2 SVGAGI. The CDR3 has 15 amino acids. The origin of this receptor is a human donor in good health. Input material: CD8+ effector memory T cells (TEM) sorted from PBMCs. Subset here: effector memory CD8 T cells, CCR7- CD45RO+ CD95+. This chain uses TRBV6-5 with TRBJ1-4; there is no DNA to check the TCRdb D call of TRBD1. CDR3 sequence reads: CASRPRDTSGEKLFF.